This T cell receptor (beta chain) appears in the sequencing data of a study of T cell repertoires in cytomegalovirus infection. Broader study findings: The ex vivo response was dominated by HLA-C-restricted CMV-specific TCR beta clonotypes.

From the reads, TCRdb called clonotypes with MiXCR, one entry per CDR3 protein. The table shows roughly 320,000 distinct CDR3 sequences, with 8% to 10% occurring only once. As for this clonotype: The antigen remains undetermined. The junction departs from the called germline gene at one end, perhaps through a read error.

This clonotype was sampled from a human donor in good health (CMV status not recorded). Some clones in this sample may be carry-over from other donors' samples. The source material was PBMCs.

The CDR3 loop reads CVSRETVQNIQYF. The CDR3 region has the DNA TGTGTCAGCAGGGAGACAGTTCAAAACATTCAGTACTTC. The genes are TRBV6-2 or TRBV6-3 and TRBJ2-4; D is perhaps TRBD1 or TRBD2 (5 bases each). The length of the CDR3 is 13 residues. CDR1 is MNHEY, CDR2 SVGEGT, per germline.